This TCR beta chain was documented in a study of T cell responses to AZD1222 COVID-19 vaccine. Study-level results: An increase in Spike-specific TCR breadth and depth was observed after two AZD1222 doses.

Notes on this clone: Its antigen is still unknown.

Only in-frame clones appear in the TCRdb table, and some are missing; sequencing was by immunoSEQ multiplex PCR. The repertoire holds more than 85,000 clones, about 88% seen once, with roughly 9.2% in the top ten. Per the germline V gene, CDR1 is SGHNT and CDR2 is YENEEA. J gave up 10 bases and V 5 bases, and 14 bases lay outside the gene matches. This CDR3 contains 15 residues. The specimen was peripheral blood, collected on day 0 of AZD1222 vaccination. This TCR was recovered from an adult in good health. This chain links TRBV11-3 with TRBJ2-1; 7 positions agree with TRBD2. The CDR3 coding sequence is TGTGCCAGCAGCAATGGACGGACTAGTCTGGGAGAGCAGTTCTTC. Translation: CASSNGRTSLGEQFF.